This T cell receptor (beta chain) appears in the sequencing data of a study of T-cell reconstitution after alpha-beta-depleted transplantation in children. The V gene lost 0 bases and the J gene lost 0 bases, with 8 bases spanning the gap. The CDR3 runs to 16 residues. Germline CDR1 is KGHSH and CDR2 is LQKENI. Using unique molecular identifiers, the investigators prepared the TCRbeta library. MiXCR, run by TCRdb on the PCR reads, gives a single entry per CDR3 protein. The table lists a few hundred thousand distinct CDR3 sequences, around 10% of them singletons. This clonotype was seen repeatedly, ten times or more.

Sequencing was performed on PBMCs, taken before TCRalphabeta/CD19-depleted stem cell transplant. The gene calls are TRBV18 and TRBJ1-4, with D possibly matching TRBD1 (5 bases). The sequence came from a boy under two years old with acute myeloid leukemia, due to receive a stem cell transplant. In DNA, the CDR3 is TGTGCCAGCTCACCACCTGGGACGGCAACTAATGAAAAACTGTTTTTT. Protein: CASSPPGTATNEKLFF.